Listed below are T cell receptor beta chains from one sample, sequenced in a study of shared clonotypes between healthy human individuals. Sequenced by immunoSEQ multiplex PCR; TCRdb stores in-frame clones only, minus some. The profile shows about 2 million clones, over 85% of them singletons. Material for sequencing was naive CD8+ T cells sorted from blood. The receptors were gathered from a man aged 18 to 29 in good health. Both conserved end residues are part of each CDR3. D genes are given only for firm matches. Clone size is stated in some rows and not others, as once, few, many or a class when expanded.

size	V	D	J	CDR3	DNA
NA	TRBV7-9	NA	TRBJ1-1	CASSLGGQGQWGTEAFF	TGTGCCAGCAGCTTAGGTGGGCAGGGTCAATGGGGCACTGAAGCTTTCTTT
NA	TRBV28	NA	TRBJ2-7	CASGGPQRPTYEQYF	TGTGCCAGCGGGGGACCACAGCGCCCTACCTACGAGCAGTACTTC
NA	TRBV4-3	NA	TRBJ1-2	CASSQDLVRNYGYTF	TGCGCCAGCAGCCAAGATCTTGTCAGAAACTATGGCTACACCTTC
NA	TRBV4-1	NA	TRBJ1-2	CASSPAEGYGYTF	TGCGCCAGCAGCCCTGCTGAGGGCTATGGCTACACCTTC
NA	TRBV28	NA	TRBJ1-4	CASSLPNEKLFF	TGTGCCAGCAGTTTACCTAATGAAAAACTGTTTTTT
NA	TRBV27	NA	TRBJ1-5	CASSLGGGNQPQHF	TGTGCCAGCAGTTTGGGCGGCGGCAATCAGCCCCAGCATTTT
NA	TRBV5-1	NA	TRBJ1-1	CASSRTDGTEAFF	TGCGCCAGCAGCCGGACAGATGGTACTGAAGCTTTCTTT
NA	TRBV5-1	NA	TRBJ2-7	CASSLASGPYEQYF	TGCGCCAGCAGCTTGGCTTCAGGCCCTTACGAGCAGTACTTC
NA	TRBV9	NA	TRBJ1-5	CASSIGTALNQPQHF	TGTGCCAGCAGTATAGGAACAGCCTTAAATCAGCCCCAGCATTTT
NA	TRBV6-1	NA	TRBJ2-7	CASSELPPGAVSSYEQYF	TGTGCCAGCAGTGAACTCCCCCCCGGGGCAGTAAGCTCCTACGAGCAGTACTTC
NA	TRBV4-1	TRBD2	TRBJ2-7	CASSPRGLAGTYEQYF	TGCGCCAGCAGCCCTCGAGGACTAGCGGGGACCTACGAGCAGTACTTC
NA	TRBV27	TRBD1	TRBJ1-1	CASSPRTGTEAFF	TGTGCCAGCAGTCCTAGGACAGGAACTGAAGCTTTCTTT
NA	TRBV4-3	NA	TRBJ2-7	CASSQFRGQGYEQYF	TGCGCCAGCAGCCAATTCCGGGGCCAGGGGTACGAGCAGTACTTC
NA	TRBV6-5	NA	TRBJ2-1	CASSLGADQYNEQFF	TGTGCCAGCAGCTTGGGCGCGGATCAATACAATGAGCAGTTCTTC
once	TRBV7-9	TRBD1	TRBJ1-1	CASRDLTGGAATEAFF	TGTGCCAGCAGGGATTTAACAGGGGGCGCGGCCACTGAAGCTTTCTTT
NA	TRBV7-2	NA	TRBJ2-7	CASSWDAEEASEQYF	TGTGCCAGCAGCTGGGACGCCGAGGAGGCGTCCGAGCAGTACTTC
NA	TRBV7-9	NA	TRBJ1-4	CASSSPRGLNEKLFF	TGTGCCAGCAGCTCCCCGCGGGGGTTGAATGAAAAACTGTTTTTT
NA	TRBV7-3	NA	TRBJ2-2	CASSATGPGELFF	TGTGCCAGCAGCGCCACAGGGCCCGGGGAGCTGTTTTTT
NA	TRBV7-3	NA	TRBJ1-1	CASSWDVNTEAFF	TGTGCCAGCAGTTGGGACGTTAACACTGAAGCTTTCTTT
NA	TRBV19	TRBD2	TRBJ2-7	CASSRNAGTSGFYEQYF	TGTGCCAGTAGTAGAAACGCCGGGACTAGCGGGTTCTACGAGCAGTACTTC
NA	TRBV7-9	TRBD2	TRBJ2-7	CASSSPGLGSEQYF	TGTGCCAGCAGCTCCCCCGGACTAGGCTCCGAGCAGTACTTC
NA	TRBV29-1	TRBD2	TRBJ2-7	CSVEVPGLAGSYEQYF	TGCAGCGTTGAGGTTCCGGGACTAGCGGGCTCCTACGAGCAGTACTTC
NA	TRBV13	NA	TRBJ1-6	CASSMRTDNSPLHF	TGTGCCAGCAGCATGCGGACCGATAATTCACCCCTCCACTTT
NA	TRBV11-2	NA	TRBJ1-2	CASSLGLGTTYGYTF	TGTGCCAGCAGCTTAGGCCTCGGGACCACTTATGGCTACACCTTC
NA	TRBV6-1	TRBD2	TRBJ2-7	CASSVGSGTYEQYF	TGTGCCAGCAGCGTCGGGAGCGGGACCTACGAGCAGTACTTC
NA	TRBV11-2	NA	TRBJ2-7	CASSPGPTYEQYF	TGTGCCAGCAGCCCAGGTCCAACCTACGAGCAGTACTTC
NA	TRBV6-6	NA	TRBJ2-7	CASRVTVTNYEQYF	TGTGCCAGCAGGGTGACGGTGACAAACTACGAGCAGTACTTC
NA	TRBV10-2	NA	TRBJ2-3	CASSETPDPLTDTQYF	TGCGCCAGCAGTGAAACGCCAGACCCCCTCACAGATACGCAGTATTTT
once	TRBV29-1	NA	TRBJ2-1	CSVERHEQFF	TGCAGCGTTGAGCGGCATGAGCAGTTCTTC
once	TRBV6-4	NA	TRBJ1-2	CASSDSGGGYTF	TGTGCCAGCAGTGACTCCGGAGGTGGCTACACCTTC
NA	TRBV7-9	NA	TRBJ2-3	CASSSNLPTGKGTQYF	TGTGCCAGCAGCTCGAACCTCCCTACAGGGAAGGGTACGCAGTATTTT
NA	TRBV29-1	NA	TRBJ1-2	CSVEGPTDLYGYTF	TGCAGCGTTGAAGGACCGACGGATTTATATGGCTACACCTTC
NA	TRBV6-1	TRBD1	TRBJ1-1	CASSPQGRNTEAFF	TGTGCCAGCAGTCCACAGGGGCGGAACACTGAAGCTTTCTTT
NA	TRBV6-1	NA	TRBJ1-5	CASSVGTISWQPQHF	TGTGCCAGCAGTGTAGGGACAATTTCCTGGCAGCCCCAGCATTTT
NA	TRBV6-5	NA	TRBJ1-1	CASSYDWATEAFF	TGTGCCAGCAGTTACGACTGGGCCACTGAAGCTTTCTTT
once	TRBV4-2	NA	TRBJ1-5	CASSPGGSQPQHF	TGTGCCAGCAGCCCTGGCGGTAGTCAGCCCCAGCATTTT
NA	TRBV6-5	NA	TRBJ1-2	CASSFAPVQTGYTF	TGTGCCAGCAGTTTTGCTCCCGTCCAGACGGGCTACACCTTC